This is a list of T cell receptor beta chains from one sample in a study of blood T cells in healthy people across ages. TCRdb itself ran the 5' RACE reads through MiXCR, one entry per CDR3 protein. The sample includes about 620,000 distinct CDR3 sequences, more than 45% of them seen just once. Sequenced sample: blood. These receptors were obtained from an elderly woman in good health. Both conserved end residues are part of each CDR3. A D gene is named only where the DNA matches it firmly. Size values are once, few and many counts, or a class for expanded clones, and some rows have none.

CDR3 DNA: TGTGCCAGCACGCGATGGTCAGGGAACACCGGGGAGCTGTTTTTT
CDR3 protein: CASTRWSGNTGELFF
V gene: TRBV12-3/TRBV12-4
clone size: -
J gene: TRBJ2-2
D gene: -

CDR3 DNA: TGCAGCGTTTCGGGCGGGCCGGGACCCCCCATTAGCGCGACCCAGTACTTC
CDR3 protein: CSVSGGPGPPISATQYF
V gene: TRBV29-1
clone size: -
J gene: TRBJ2-5
D gene: -

CDR3 DNA: TGCAGTGCTTTTCACAGGGTATCAGATACGCAGTATTTT
CDR3 protein: CSAFHRVSDTQYF
V gene: TRBV20-1
clone size: many
J gene: TRBJ2-3
D gene: -

CDR3 DNA: TGTGCCAGTAGTTCCACCGTACTAGCCTGGTCCTACGAGCAGTACTTC
CDR3 protein: CASSSTVLAWSYEQYF
V gene: TRBV19
clone size: -
J gene: TRBJ2-7
D gene: -

CDR3 DNA: TGCAGTGCTAGGATGCGGGACATTGAGCAGTTCTTC
CDR3 protein: CSARMRDIEQFF
V gene: TRBV20-1
clone size: -
J gene: TRBJ2-1
D gene: -

CDR3 DNA: TGTGCCAGCAGGCTCACTAGCGGGAACACCGGGGAGCTGTTTTTT
CDR3 protein: CASRLTSGNTGELFF
V gene: TRBV2
clone size: few
J gene: TRBJ2-2
D gene: TRBD2

CDR3 DNA: TGTGCCAGCAGTTACAGGGCCCCACTTGTACATGAGCAGTTCTTC
CDR3 protein: CASSYRAPLVHEQFF
V gene: TRBV2
clone size: few
J gene: TRBJ2-1
D gene: -

CDR3 DNA: TGTGCCAGCAGCCCCAGGGACGTCGGGGAGACCCAGTACTTC
CDR3 protein: CASSPRDVGETQYF
V gene: TRBV3-1
clone size: few
J gene: TRBJ2-5
D gene: -

CDR3 DNA: TGCAGTGCTAGAGCGGTTAGCAATTCACCCCTCCACTTT
CDR3 protein: CSARAVSNSPLHF
V gene: TRBV20-1
clone size: few
J gene: TRBJ1-6
D gene: -

CDR3 DNA: TGTGCCAGCAGTTTCCCAGCAGTGACGCTAGAGACCCAGTACTTC
CDR3 protein: CASSFPAVTLETQYF
V gene: TRBV28
clone size: many
J gene: TRBJ2-5
D gene: -

CDR3 DNA: TGTGCCAGCAGTTTGTTGCAGAGCAGCAATCAGCCCCAGCATTTT
CDR3 protein: CASSLLQSSNQPQHF
V gene: TRBV12-3/TRBV12-4
clone size: -
J gene: TRBJ1-5
D gene: -

CDR3 DNA: TGTGCCAGCAGTTACCCGAGGACTGGAGTTAATGAGCAGTTCTTC
CDR3 protein: CASSYPRTGVNEQFF
V gene: TRBV6-5
clone size: once
J gene: TRBJ2-1
D gene: -

CDR3 DNA: TGTGCCGGGAGTGTAGGGGTGAGCTACACCTTC
CDR3 protein: CAGSVGVSYTF
V gene: TRBV30
clone size: -
J gene: TRBJ1-2
D gene: -

CDR3 DNA: TGCGCCAGCAGACCGGACAGGGTACGCACAGATACGCAGTATTTT
CDR3 protein: CASRPDRVRTDTQYF
V gene: TRBV5-1
clone size: -
J gene: TRBJ2-3
D gene: TRBD1

CDR3 DNA: TGCAGTGCTAGAGAGTTAGAAGATGTCTACGAGCAGTACTTC
CDR3 protein: CSARELEDVYEQYF
V gene: TRBV20-1
clone size: many
J gene: TRBJ2-7
D gene: -

CDR3 DNA: TGTGCCAGCAGTTTAGTCAGACGCGAGTCCTTACACAATGAGCAGTTCTTC
CDR3 protein: CASSLVRRESLHNEQFF
V gene: TRBV12-3/TRBV12-4
clone size: -
J gene: TRBJ2-1
D gene: -

CDR3 DNA: TGCAGTGCAAAACTCCCGGGACAGGAGGGGGGCTACACCTTC
CDR3 protein: CSAKLPGQEGGYTF
V gene: TRBV20-1
clone size: many
J gene: TRBJ1-2
D gene: TRBD1

CDR3 DNA: TGTGCCAGCAGCTCCCGTCGGGGTTCACGGTACGAGCAGTACTTC
CDR3 protein: CASSSRRGSRYEQYF
V gene: TRBV7-9
clone size: -
J gene: TRBJ2-7
D gene: -

CDR3 DNA: TGTGCCAGCAGTCTTGCTAGCGGGGGGAGCTCCTACGAGCAGTACTTC
CDR3 protein: CASSLASGGSSYEQYF
V gene: TRBV27
clone size: once
J gene: TRBJ2-7
D gene: TRBD2

CDR3 DNA: TGTGCCAGCAGCTTAGTTGGACAGGGACAAACTGAAGCTTTCTTT
CDR3 protein: CASSLVGQGQTEAFF
V gene: TRBV7-8
clone size: many
J gene: TRBJ1-1
D gene: TRBD1

CDR3 DNA: TGCGCCAGCAGCCTGGATCCAGGGAGAAACTCCTACAATGAGCAGTTCTTC
CDR3 protein: CASSLDPGRNSYNEQFF
V gene: TRBV4-1
clone size: few
J gene: TRBJ2-1
D gene: -

CDR3 DNA: TGTGCCAGCAGCTTATGGGGGGCAAATGAAAAACTGTTTTTT
CDR3 protein: CASSLWGANEKLFF
V gene: TRBV7-9
clone size: few
J gene: TRBJ1-4
D gene: -

CDR3 DNA: TGCAGTGCTAGAGATCCCTTGACAGGGAACACTGAAGCTTTCTTT
CDR3 protein: CSARDPLTGNTEAFF
V gene: TRBV20-1
clone size: -
J gene: TRBJ1-1
D gene: -

CDR3 DNA: TGCAGTGCCCGGAGCGGGGCGCAAAACACTGAAGCTTTCTTT
CDR3 protein: CSARSGAQNTEAFF
V gene: TRBV20-1
clone size: many
J gene: TRBJ1-1
D gene: -

CDR3 DNA: TGTGCCAGCAGTTGGGGGACAGGGGTGGGTGAAGCTTTCTTT
CDR3 protein: CASSWGTGVGEAFF
V gene: TRBV12-3/TRBV12-4
clone size: -
J gene: TRBJ1-1
D gene: TRBD1

CDR3 DNA: TGCGCCAGCAGCCGGGACAGGGTGGAGAAGGATGAGCAGTTCTTC
CDR3 protein: CASSRDRVEKDEQFF
V gene: TRBV5-1
clone size: many
J gene: TRBJ2-1
D gene: TRBD1

CDR3 DNA: TGTGCCAGCAGCCTGGGACTAGCGGGAGGGAATGAGCAGTACTTC
CDR3 protein: CASSLGLAGGNEQYF
V gene: TRBV5-1
clone size: few
J gene: TRBJ2-5
D gene: TRBD2

CDR3 DNA: TGTGCCAGCAGCCAGGTCAGACTAGCGGGACAAGAGACCCAGTACTTC
CDR3 protein: CASSQVRLAGQETQYF
V gene: TRBV3-1
clone size: -
J gene: TRBJ2-5
D gene: TRBD2

CDR3 DNA: TGCAGCGTTGATAGGGACGGTGGAACCCAGTACTTC
CDR3 protein: CSVDRDGGTQYF
V gene: TRBV29-1
clone size: once
J gene: TRBJ2-5
D gene: -

CDR3 DNA: TGTGCCAGCAGTTTCGGGACTAGCGGGAGGAAATCTAGCACAGATACGCAGTATTTT
CDR3 protein: CASSFGTSGRKSSTDTQYF
V gene: TRBV12-3/TRBV12-4
clone size: few
J gene: TRBJ2-3
D gene: TRBD2

CDR3 DNA: TGTGCCAGCAGTTACCCCACAGGGGGGTCCAGAGCTTTCTTT
CDR3 protein: CASSYPTGGSRAFF
V gene: TRBV6-6
clone size: few
J gene: TRBJ1-1
D gene: TRBD1

CDR3 DNA: TGCGCCAGCAGCGGGAGGGAAGGGAACACTGAAGCTTTCTTT
CDR3 protein: CASSGREGNTEAFF
V gene: TRBV5-1
clone size: -
J gene: TRBJ1-1
D gene: -

CDR3 DNA: TGTGCCAGCAGTTTGTCCCGGGGGACTGAAGCTTTCTTT
CDR3 protein: CASSLSRGTEAFF
V gene: TRBV12-3/TRBV12-4
clone size: many
J gene: TRBJ1-1
D gene: -

CDR3 DNA: TGTGCCAGCAGCCCAGGACCGGTCCAAGAGACCCAGTACTTC
CDR3 protein: CASSPGPVQETQYF
V gene: TRBV6-6
clone size: -
J gene: TRBJ2-5
D gene: -

CDR3 DNA: TGCAGTGCTAGAGAAGGGACCTCGAGGACCGGGGAGCTGTTTTTT
CDR3 protein: CSAREGTSRTGELFF
V gene: TRBV20-1
clone size: -
J gene: TRBJ2-2
D gene: -

CDR3 DNA: TGTGCCAGCAGCCAAGTGTCTGGGACTAGCGGGGGGAAGTACCAAGAGACCCAGTACTTC
CDR3 protein: CASSQVSGTSGGKYQETQYF
V gene: TRBV3-1
clone size: -
J gene: TRBJ2-5
D gene: TRBD2

CDR3 DNA: TGTGCCAGCAGGTCGAGGACATCGATCCACGAGCAGTACTTC
CDR3 protein: CASRSRTSIHEQYF
V gene: TRBV5-6
clone size: -
J gene: TRBJ2-7
D gene: -

CDR3 DNA: TGCAGTGCCAACCTCCGGGACCATTGGGAGGCCCAGTACTTC
CDR3 protein: CSANLRDHWEAQYF
V gene: TRBV20-1
clone size: -
J gene: TRBJ2-7
D gene: -

CDR3 DNA: TGCGCCAGCAGCTTGGGTCGGACCAATTCACCCCTCCACTTT
CDR3 protein: CASSLGRTNSPLHF
V gene: TRBV5-1
clone size: -
J gene: TRBJ1-6
D gene: -

CDR3 DNA: TGCGCCAGCAGCTTATACACAGGGAATCAGCCCCAGCATTTT
CDR3 protein: CASSLYTGNQPQHF
V gene: TRBV5-1
clone size: -
J gene: TRBJ1-5
D gene: -

CDR3 DNA: TGTGCCAGCTCACCAGGCAGGGACCAAGAGACCCAGTACTTC
CDR3 protein: CASSPGRDQETQYF
V gene: TRBV18
clone size: many
J gene: TRBJ2-5
D gene: -

CDR3 DNA: TGTGCCAGCTCACCACCCGGACAGACTAATGAAAAACTGTTTTTT
CDR3 protein: CASSPPGQTNEKLFF
V gene: TRBV18
clone size: -
J gene: TRBJ1-4
D gene: -

CDR3 DNA: TGCAGTGCTATAATGGGATTGGGGGCGAGAAACTCTGGGGCCAACGTCCTGACTTTC
CDR3 protein: CSAIMGLGARNSGANVLTF
V gene: TRBV20-1
clone size: many
J gene: TRBJ2-6
D gene: -

CDR3 DNA: TGCGCCAGCAGCTTAAGGTCCGGGACAGGGGGGTCACCCCTCCACTTT
CDR3 protein: CASSLRSGTGGSPLHF
V gene: TRBV5-1
clone size: -
J gene: TRBJ1-6
D gene: TRBD1

CDR3 DNA: TGCAGCGTGCTTTCCAGGGGAACCAACACTGAAGCTTTCTTT
CDR3 protein: CSVLSRGTNTEAFF
V gene: TRBV29-1
clone size: -
J gene: TRBJ1-1
D gene: -

CDR3 DNA: TGCAGTGCTATACTCGGACTAGAACACACCACAGATACGCAGTATTTT
CDR3 protein: CSAILGLEHTTDTQYF
V gene: TRBV20-1
clone size: -
J gene: TRBJ2-3
D gene: TRBD2

CDR3 DNA: TGTGCCAGCAGCAATAGGACAGCCGTAGCCAAAAACATTCAGTACTTC
CDR3 protein: CASSNRTAVAKNIQYF
V gene: TRBV28
clone size: many
J gene: TRBJ2-4
D gene: -

CDR3 DNA: TGTGCCAGCAGTGAATGGGGGCGAGTTGAAAAACTGTTTTTT
CDR3 protein: CASSEWGRVEKLFF
V gene: TRBV2
clone size: -
J gene: TRBJ1-4
D gene: -